This T cell receptor beta chain was found in a study of blood T cell repertoires in COVID-19. Across the whole study: The study drew acute and convalescent COVID-19 samples from the United States, Italy and Spain. Sources were T cells, B-cell-depleted T cells, or PBMCs; the material itself was cDNA or gDNA.

Original data processing: The assay estimated nucleated cells by amplifying reference gene primers. The method was immunoSEQ multiplex PCR; TCRdb's version includes in-frame clones alone and lacks a portion of them. V, J and clone size reflect that table, while D and trimming were determined from the DNA. The sample includes under 200,000 clones, approximately 91% seen only once; the top ten take roughly 2.3%. This clonotype was sampled from a man younger than 30 with acute or convalescent COVID-19. Sequencing was carried out using peripheral blood.

CDR3: CASSLGRNNEQFF. In nucleotides, the CDR3 is TGTGCCAGCAGTTTAGGCAGGAACAATGAGCAGTTCTTC. The chain links TRBV27 to TRBJ2-1, with no clear D. CDR3 length equals 13 residues. Trimming took 2 bases from V and 5 from J, leaving 7 bases between them. CDR1 is MNHEY, CDR2 SMNVEV, per germline (reference sequence).